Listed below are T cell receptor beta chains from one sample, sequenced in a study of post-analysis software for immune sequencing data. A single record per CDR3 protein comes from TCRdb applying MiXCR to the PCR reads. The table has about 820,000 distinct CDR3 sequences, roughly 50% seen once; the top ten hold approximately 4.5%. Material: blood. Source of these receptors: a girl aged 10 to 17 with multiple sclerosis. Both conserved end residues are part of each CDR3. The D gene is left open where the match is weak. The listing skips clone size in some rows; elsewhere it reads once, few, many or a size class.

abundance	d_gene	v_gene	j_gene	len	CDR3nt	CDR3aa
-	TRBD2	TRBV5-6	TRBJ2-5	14	TGTGCCAGCAGCACAGGACTAGCGCTGGAGACCCAGTACTTC	CASSTGLALETQYF
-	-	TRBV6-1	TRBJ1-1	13	TGTGCCAGCAGCACAAGGGCGAGCCCTGAAGCTTTCTTT	CASSTRASPEAFF
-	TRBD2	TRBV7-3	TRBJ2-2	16	TGTGCCAGCAGCTCCTTCCGACTAGCGAGCACCGGGGAGCTGTTTTTT	CASSSFRLASTGELFF
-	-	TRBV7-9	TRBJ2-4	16	TGTGCCAGCAGCAACAGGGACTCCCGGGCGAAAAACATTCAGTACTTC	CASSNRDSRAKNIQYF
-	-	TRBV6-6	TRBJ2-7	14	TGTGCCAGCAGCCGCAAGCGACAGACCTACGAGCAGTACTTC	CASSRKRQTYEQYF
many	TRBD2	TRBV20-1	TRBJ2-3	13	TGCAGTGCTTCAGCGGGAGGTAGAGATACGCAGTATTTT	CSASAGGRDTQYF
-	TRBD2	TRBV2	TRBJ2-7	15	TGTGCCAGCATTCCACTAGCGGGGAGGTACTACGAGCAGTACTTC	CASIPLAGRYYEQYF
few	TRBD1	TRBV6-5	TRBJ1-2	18	TGTGCCAGCAGTTATCACGGGGACAGGGGGAACGCTAACTATGGCTACACCTTC	CASSYHGDRGNANYGYTF
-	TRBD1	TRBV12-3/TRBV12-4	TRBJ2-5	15	TGTGCCAGCAGTTTCGGACAGGGCGGCCAAGAGACCCAGTACTTC	CASSFGQGGQETQYF
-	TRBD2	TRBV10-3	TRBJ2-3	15	TGTGCCATCAGCAGAGGGGCGGGAGGTACAGATACGCAGTATTTT	CAISRGAGGTDTQYF
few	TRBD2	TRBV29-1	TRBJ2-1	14	TGCAGCGTTAGTCTGACTAGCGGGGTCGATGAGCAGTTCTTC	CSVSLTSGVDEQFF
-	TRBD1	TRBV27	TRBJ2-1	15	TGTGCCAGCAGTCCACCGACAGGGAACTACAATGAGCAGTTCTTC	CASSPPTGNYNEQFF
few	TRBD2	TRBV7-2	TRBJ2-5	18	TGTGCCAGCAGCTTACGGCGGGGACTAGCGGGTCGGGGAGAGACCCAGTACTTC	CASSLRRGLAGRGETQYF
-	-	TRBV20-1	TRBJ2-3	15	TGCAGTGCTAGAGATCGAAGGGGATACACAGATACGCAGTATTTT	CSARDRRGYTDTQYF
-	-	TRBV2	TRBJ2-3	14	TGTGCCAGCAGTGAAGCCCGCTTGGCAGATACGCAGTATTTT	CASSEARLADTQYF
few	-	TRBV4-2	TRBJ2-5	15	TGTGCCAGCAGCCAAGAGAGAGGGGCTGGGGAGACCCAGTACTTC	CASSQERGAGETQYF
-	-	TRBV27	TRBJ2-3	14	TGTGCCAGCAGTCCAGACATCGGCACAGATACGCAGTATTTT	CASSPDIGTDTQYF
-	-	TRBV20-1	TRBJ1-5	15	TGCAGTGCTAGTGCGGTGGAGCTTAGCAATCAGCCCCAGCATTTT	CSASAVELSNQPQHF
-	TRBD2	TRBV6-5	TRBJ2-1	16	TGTGCCAGCAGCCCGAGCGGCGGGAGACAATACAATGAGCAGTTCTTC	CASSPSGGRQYNEQFF
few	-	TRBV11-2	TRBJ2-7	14	TGTGCCAGCAGGAAACCCAGGGCTGGCTACGAGCAGTACTTC	CASRKPRAGYEQYF
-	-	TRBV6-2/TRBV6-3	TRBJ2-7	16	TGTGCCAGCAGTTTCGTTCAGGAGAGTCCGACCTACGAGCAGTACTTC	CASSFVQESPTYEQYF
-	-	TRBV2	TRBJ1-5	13	TGTGCCAGCAGTGAAGGGGGGCGAGGGCCCCAGCATTTT	CASSEGGRGPQHF
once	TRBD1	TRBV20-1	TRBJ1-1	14	TGCAGCTACTTGGACAGGGGAAAAAACACTGAAGCTTTCTTT	CSYLDRGKNTEAFF
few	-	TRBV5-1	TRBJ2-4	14	TGCGCCGGCAGCTTGGAGGGGGGCAAAAACATTCAGTACTTC	CAGSLEGGKNIQYF
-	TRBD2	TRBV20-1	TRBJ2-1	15	TGCAGTGCTAGAAAGACTAGCGGGAGAGCCAATGAGCAGTTCTTC	CSARKTSGRANEQFF
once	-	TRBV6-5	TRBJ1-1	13	TGTGCCAGCAGTTACGCCTCAGGGTTTGAAGCTTTCTTT	CASSYASGFEAFF
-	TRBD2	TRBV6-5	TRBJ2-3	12	TGTGCCAGCAGTTCAAGCGGGAGGGCCAAGTATTTT	CASSSSGRAKYF
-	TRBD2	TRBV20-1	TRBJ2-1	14	TGCAGTGCTGAGACTAGCGGTATCTACAATGAGCAGTTCTTC	CSAETSGIYNEQFF
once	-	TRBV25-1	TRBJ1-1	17	TGTGCCAGCAGTGCATCGTCTCGGGCCAGACTGAACACTGAAGCTTTCTTT	CASSASSRARLNTEAFF
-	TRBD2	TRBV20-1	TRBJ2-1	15	TGCAGTGCTAGAGATGTCGCGGGGGCCTACAATGAGCAGTTCTTC	CSARDVAGAYNEQFF
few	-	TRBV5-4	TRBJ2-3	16	TGTGCCAGCAGCTCCCGACTCCTCGGATACTCGGATACGCAGTATTTT	CASSSRLLGYSDTQYF
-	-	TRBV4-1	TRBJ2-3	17	TGCGCCAGCAGCCAAGAGTTTATGGGGCCTAGCACAGATACGCAGTATTTT	CASSQEFMGPSTDTQYF
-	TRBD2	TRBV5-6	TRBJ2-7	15	TGTGCCAGCAGCTCCGGACTAGCGGGAGGTCGAGAGCAGTACTTC	CASSSGLAGGREQYF
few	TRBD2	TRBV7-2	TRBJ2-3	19	TGTGCCAGCAGCTCCCAGCGGGGGGGCGGACGATCGGGTTCAGATACGCAGTATTTT	CASSSQRGGGRSGSDTQYF
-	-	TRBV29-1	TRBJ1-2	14	TGCAGCGTTGATGAGGGACCCGCTGCGGGAGGCTACACCTTC	CSVDEGPAAGGYTF
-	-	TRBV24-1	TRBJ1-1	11	TGTGCCACCAGTGACAAGGACTCAGCTTTCTTT	CATSDKDSAFF